Below, 29 T cell receptor beta chains from the same sample are listed, as sequenced in a study of cytomegalovirus exposure and HLA in healthy donors. PCR used 60 Vbeta primers and 13 Jbeta primers. Using immunoSEQ multiplex PCR, the repertoire was profiled, and TCRdb retains in-frame clones only, with some absent. The sample holds approximately 190,000 clones; approximately 70% are singletons and the top ten take less than 3%. The sequenced material came from PBMCs. Every receptor here comes from a man in his forties in good health and CMV-seropositive.

CDR3 sequence: CASSYKGSYNSPLHF. For the CDR3, the DNA is TGTGCCAGCAGTTACAAGGGGTCCTATAATTCACCCCTCCACTTT. The rearrangement uses TRBV6-5 and TRBJ1-6, with D maybe TRBD1 (5 bases). Trimming cost V 2 bases and J 1 base, with 6 bases left between them. This CDR3 is 15 amino acids long. CDR1 and CDR2 (germline): MNHEY, SVGAGI.

This clone appeared once. This chain connects TRBV7-2 to TRBJ2-2; possibly TRBD1 for D (6 bases). The CDR3 is 15 residues long. The germline V gene encodes CDR1 SGHTA and CDR2 FQGNSA. Trimming stripped 5 bases from V and 7 bases from J, with 17 bases between. The CDR3 protein is CASSPLLGGVGELFF. The CDR3 DNA reads as TGTGCCAGCAGCCCTCTTCTAGGGGGAGTCGGGGAGCTGTTTTTT.

This clone was picked up a small number of times. V usage is TRBV28 and J usage is TRBJ1-4; 7 bases line up with TRBD1. The ends lost 5 bases at V and 7 bases at J; junction bases unmatched: 10. The CDR3 loop spans 15 amino acids. Germline lookup yields CDR1 MDHEN and CDR2 SYDVKM. The DNA for the CDR3 is TGTGCCAGCAGTGTCGAACAGGGGTGGGGTGAAAAACTGTTTTTT. It specifies CASSVEQGWGEKLFF.

V and J are TRBV28 and TRBJ1-5; D perhaps matches TRBD1 (5 bases). Trimming removed 8 bases from V and 5 bases from J, with 13 bases in between. Germline V gives CDR1 MDHEN, CDR2 SYDVKM. The CDR3 extends over 13 amino acids. CDR3: CASATADYQPQHF. The CDR3 nucleotides read TGTGCCAGCGCGACAGCCGATTATCAGCCCCAGCATTTT.

V and J are TRBV7-2 and TRBJ2-1, with TRBD2 matching over 8 bases. The trim removed 1 base at V and 2 bases at J, leaving 4 bases unmatched. There are 16 residues in the CDR3. Germline V gene data show CDR1 as SGHTA and CDR2 as FQGNSA. The DNA of the CDR3 is TGTGCCAGCAGCTTAGTGAAGCGGGGGACCTACAATGAGCAGTTCTTC. Its protein is CASSLVKRGTYNEQFF.

The rearrangement joins TRBV29-1 to TRBJ1-1; unclear D gene. V dropped 5 bases and J dropped 4 bases, with 5 bases sitting between them. CDR3 size: 10 residues. CDR1 and CDR2 (germline): SQVTM, ANQGSEA. CDR3 sequence reads: CSVPGTEAFF. CDR3 in DNA: TGCAGCGTTCCGGGCACTGAAGCTTTCTTT.

J is TRBJ2-7 and V is TRBV7-9, with 7 bases that match TRBD1. V lost 5 bases to trimming and J lost 2 bases; unmatched junction nucleotides: 3. The CDR3 covers 13 residues. Germline CDR1 reads SEHNR; CDR2 reads FQNEAQ (reference sequence). As DNA, the CDR3 is TGTGCCAGCAGCCAGGGGACAGCCTACGAGCAGTACTTC. This gives the protein CASSQGTAYEQYF.

V gene TRBV5-6 combines with J gene TRBJ1-1, with D maybe TRBD1 (5 bases). The CDR3 is 15 amino acids. Trimming removed 2 bases at V and 2 bases at J, with 13 bases between. Germline-derived CDR1 and CDR2 are SGHDT and YYEEEE. The CDR3 protein is CASSLGPQGNTEAFF. CDR3 nucleotide sequence: TGTGCCAGCAGCTTAGGCCCCCAGGGTAACACTGAAGCTTTCTTT. Looking up the rest from reference TRBV5-6 and TRBJ1-1 gives the full variable domain: DAGVTQSPTHLIKTRGQQVTLRCSPKSGHDTVSWYQQALGQGPQFIFQYYEEEERQRGNFPDRFSGHQFPNYSSELNVNALLLGDSALYLCASSLGPQGNTEAFFGQGTRLTVV.

The chain uses TRBV5-6 and TRBJ2-7; TRBD1 matches 8 bases. CDR1 is SGHDT and CDR2 is YYEEEE in the germline V gene. Trimming took 5 bases from V and 1 from J; bases not matched to a gene: 5. This CDR3 comprises 14 residues. The CDR3 nucleotides are TGTGCCAGCAGTCGACAGGGGTATTCCTACGAGCAGTACTTC. Its protein is CASSRQGYSYEQYF.

The rearrangement joins TRBV6-5 to TRBJ1-2, with D possibly being TRBD1 (5 bases). The CDR3 is 14 residues long. The germline V gene has CDR1 MNHEY and CDR2 SVGAGI. With 0 bases removed from V and 4 bases from J, the gap between germline ends came to 9 bases. The CDR3 region is CASSYSPGFYGYTF. The CDR3 coding sequence is TGTGCCAGCAGTTACTCACCAGGGTTCTATGGCTACACCTTC.

There are a few counts of this clone. V gene TRBV4-1 combines with J gene TRBJ2-7; possibly TRBD1 for D (6 bases). Germline V gene lookup returns CDR1 MGHRA and CDR2 YSYEKL. The V and J ends lost 3 bases and 2 bases respectively, with 8 bases between them. The CDR3 loop spans 13 amino acids. Here the CDR3 reads CASSHRGTYEQYF. CDR3 nucleotide sequence: TGCGCCAGCAGCCATAGGGGGACCTACGAGCAGTACTTC.

The chain couples TRBV7-2 to TRBJ2-5; D may be TRBD2 (6 bases). V shed 4 bases and J shed 5 bases, with 14 bases lying between them. The CDR3 runs 14 residues. The germline gives CDR1 SGHTA, CDR2 FQGNSA. The CDR3 DNA reads as TGTGCCAGCAGCTCTCCGGGGGTTCGGGAGACCCAGTACTTC. Its translation: CASSSPGVRETQYF.

This clone was seen ten or more times. The V call is TRBV5-1, the J call TRBJ2-1; 11 bases align to TRBD2. J gave up 4 bases and V 2 bases, and 2 bases lay outside the gene matches. CDR1 is SGHRS, CDR2 YFSETQ, per germline. The CDR3 spans 15 residues. CDR3 region: CASSFSGGAYNEQFF. The CDR3 nucleotides read TGCGCCAGCAGCTTTAGCGGGGGGGCTTACAATGAGCAGTTCTTC.

The chain joins TRBV2 to TRBJ2-3, with D perhaps matching TRBD2 (7 bases). The CDR3 sequence is 15 residues long. Germline V gene sequence: CDR1 SNHLY, CDR2 FYNNEI. Trimming cost V 11 bases and J 3 bases, with 21 bases left between them. CDR3 nucleotide sequence: TGTGCCGTTGAAAGGGGGGGCGGGGGTACAGATACGCAGTATTTT. This translates into CAVERGGGGTDTQYF.

This chain uses TRBV2 with TRBJ1-2; 7 positions agree with TRBD1. The junction had 13 bases not matched to a gene; V was cut back by 4 bases and J by 8 bases. The length of the CDR3 is 15 residues. Germline-derived CDR1 and CDR2 are SNHLY and FYNNEI. The chain's CDR3 is CASSARTGATGGYTF. In nucleotides, the CDR3 is TGTGCCAGCAGTGCACGGACAGGAGCGACGGGAGGCTACACCTTC.

This clone was picked up one time. The chain couples TRBV27 to TRBJ1-2; tentative D call: TRBD1 (5 bases). Germline V gives CDR1 MNHEY, CDR2 SMNVEV (reference sequence). V dropped 3 bases and J dropped 8 bases, with 19 bases sitting between them. This CDR3 has 15 residues. In nucleotides, the CDR3 is TGTGCCAGCAGTTTCCGGGGACTTAATCGGAGCGGCTACACCTTC. Its translation: CASSFRGLNRSGYTF.

The rearrangement links TRBV6-5 to TRBJ2-5; the match to TRBD1 covers 7 bases. This CDR3 comprises 15 residues. Germline values: CDR1 MNHEY, CDR2 SVGAGI. V shed 0 bases and J 4 bases; nucleotides not matched to a gene: 5. Here the CDR3 reads CASSYSTGRGETQYF. Written as DNA, the CDR3 is TGTGCCAGCAGTTACTCGACAGGGAGAGGAGAGACCCAGTACTTC.

The chain couples TRBV18 to TRBJ2-1, with TRBD2 matching over 8 bases. Germline trimming cut 2 bases from V and 4 bases from J; bases unmatched to any gene: 10. Germline values: CDR1 KGHSH, CDR2 LQKENI. This CDR3 contains 17 residues. CDR3 DNA sequence: TGTGCCAGCTCACCAGCCCCCGCAGCGGGGGAGTACAATGAGCAGTTCTTC. It specifies CASSPAPAAGEYNEQFF.

The V and J genes are TRBV7-2 and TRBJ1-2, with D perhaps matching TRBD1 (6 bases). This CDR3 spans 15 amino acids. Trimming pared 4 bases from V and 3 bases from J, leaving 15 bases between. Germline-derived CDR1 and CDR2 are SGHTA and FQGNSA. The CDR3 reads CASSSPGDGDYGYTF. The CDR3 DNA reads TGTGCCAGCAGCTCACCAGGGGATGGGGACTATGGCTACACCTTC.

The CDR3 loop reads CASSSGGSNQPQHF. The CDR3 nucleotides read TGTGCCAGCAGTTCGGGTGGTAGCAATCAGCCCCAGCATTTT. The rearrangement joins TRBV28 to TRBJ1-5; no definite D call. The V end was cut by 4 bases, the J end by 0 bases, with 7 bases between. Per the germline V gene, CDR1 is MDHEN and CDR2 is SYDVKM. CDR3 length: 14 amino acids.

In the case of this clone: In this CDR3 the conserved last residue, phenylalanine or tryptophan, is missing, so a read error is likely. The chain links TRBV5-1 to TRBJ2-7, with D possibly TRBD2 on 5 matching bases. CDR3 length: 12 residues. Germline loops: CDR1 SGHRS, CDR2 YFSETQ. V lost 7 bases to trimming and J lost 3 bases, with 11 bases between them. CDR3 sequence (DNA): TGCGCCAGCCGCGGGTCTTACTACGAGCAGTACCTC. This codes for CASRGSYYEQYL.

The rearrangement joins TRBV5-1 to TRBJ2-3; TRBD2 matches at 11 bases. This CDR3 is built from 14 residues. Unmatched junction bases numbered 3, after V lost 4 bases and J lost 5 bases. The germline CDR1 and CDR2 sequences are SGHRS and YFSETQ. Written as DNA, the CDR3 is TGCGCCAGCAGCCAGGGGACTAGCGGAGATACGCAGTATTTT. Amino acid sequence: CASSQGTSGDTQYF.

This rearrangement joins TRBV28 to TRBJ1-2; 8 bases map to TRBD1. V lost 5 bases and J lost 7; bases outside the gene matches: 9. Germline V lookup: CDR1 MDHEN, CDR2 SYDVKM. CDR3 length: 14 residues. Here the CDR3 DNA reads TGTGCCAGCAGTCTAAGGACAGGGTGGACTGGCTACACCTTC. This codes for CASSLRTGWTGYTF.

This clone has a handful of counts. This chain links TRBV6-5 with TRBJ1-1; no firm D call. Germline V CDR1 and CDR2: MNHEY, SVGAGI. CDR3 length: 14 amino acids. The germline V and J ends were trimmed by 4 bases and 4 bases, with 13 bases remaining between them. The DNA for the CDR3 is TGTGCCAGCAGTTCCCCCTCCGGGAGCACTGAAGCTTTCTTT. It translates to CASSSPSGSTEAFF.

V gene TRBV11-3 combines with J gene TRBJ1-6; 8 positions agree with TRBD1. In germline, CDR1 is SGHNT, CDR2 YENEEA. The CDR3 runs to 13 residues. Trimming took 4 bases from V and 9 from J; bases not matched to a gene: 2. This chain's CDR3 is CASSYDRGSPLHF. The CDR3 nucleotides read TGTGCCAGCAGCTACGACAGGGGTTCACCCCTCCACTTT.

This clone was picked up a small number of times. J is TRBJ1-1 and V is TRBV6-1; the match to TRBD1 covers 9 bases. Germline CDR1 is MNHNS and CDR2 is SASEGT. The CDR3 loop spans 13 amino acids. The CDR3 spells CLKPQGANTEAFF. In nucleotides, the CDR3 is TGTCTGAAACCACAGGGGGCGAACACTGAAGCTTTCTTT.

The CDR3 loop reads CASSQETRGGEAFF. CDR3 coding DNA: TGCGCCAGCAGCCAAGAGACGAGGGGGGGTGAAGCTTTCTTT. The chain links TRBV4-1 to TRBJ1-1; tentatively, D is TRBD1 (6 bases). The CDR3 has 14 amino acids. Looked up from germline, CDR1 is MGHRA and CDR2 is YSYEKL. V shed 0 bases and J shed 7 bases, with 12 bases lying between them.

J is TRBJ2-1 and V is TRBV29-1; TRBD2 matches at 7 bases. The CDR3 is 16 amino acids. V gave up 0 bases and J gave up 6 bases; unmatched junction bases: 11. The germline CDR1 and CDR2 sequences are SQVTM and ANQGSEA. CDR3: CSVEDGGEADSNEQFF. CDR3 DNA: TGCAGCGTTGAAGATGGGGGGGAGGCGGATAGCAATGAGCAGTTCTTC.

The chain carries TRBV7-2 and TRBJ2-3; 8 positions agree with TRBD2. V was pared by 5 bases and J by 2 bases, with 9 bases of the junction left unmatched. This CDR3 is 16 amino acids long. Germline-derived CDR1 and CDR2 are SGHTA and FQGNSA. CDR3 nucleotides: TGTGCCAGCAGCGAGTCCGGGGGGGCCCCCACAGATACGCAGTATTTT. As protein: CASSESGGAPTDTQYF.